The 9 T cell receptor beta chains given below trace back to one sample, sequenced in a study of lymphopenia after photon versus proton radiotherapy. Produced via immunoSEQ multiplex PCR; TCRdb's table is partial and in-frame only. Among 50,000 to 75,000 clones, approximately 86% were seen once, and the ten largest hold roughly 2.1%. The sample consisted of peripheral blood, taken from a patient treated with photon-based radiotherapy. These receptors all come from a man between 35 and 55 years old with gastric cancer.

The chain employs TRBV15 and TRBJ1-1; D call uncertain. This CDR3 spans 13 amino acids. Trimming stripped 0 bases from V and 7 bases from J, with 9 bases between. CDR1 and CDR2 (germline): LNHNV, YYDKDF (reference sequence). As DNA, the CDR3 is TGTGCCACCAGCAGAGATCTCTGGGTTGAAGCTTTCTTT. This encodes CATSRDLWVEAFF.

The CDR3 region is CASSLGTAEGNIQYF. As DNA, the CDR3 is TGCGCCAGCAGCTTGGGGACAGCGGAGGGGAACATTCAGTACTTC. The chain couples TRBV5-1 to TRBJ2-4, with D perhaps assigned TRBD1 or TRBD2 (6 bases each). The CDR3 is made up of 15 amino acids. The germline gives CDR1 SGHRS, CDR2 YFSETQ. V shed 0 bases and J shed 7 bases, with 14 bases lying between them.

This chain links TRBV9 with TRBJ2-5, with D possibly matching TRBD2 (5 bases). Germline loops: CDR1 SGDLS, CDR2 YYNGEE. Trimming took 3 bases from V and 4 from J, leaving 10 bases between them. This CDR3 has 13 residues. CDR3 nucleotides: TGTGCCAGCAGCGCAAGCGGTGGAGAGACCCAGTACTTC. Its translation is CASSASGGETQYF.

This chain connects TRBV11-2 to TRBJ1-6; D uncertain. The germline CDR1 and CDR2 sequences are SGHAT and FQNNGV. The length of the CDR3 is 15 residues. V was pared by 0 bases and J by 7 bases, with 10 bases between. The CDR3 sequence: CASSLDSLPNSPLHF. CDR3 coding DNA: TGTGCCAGCAGCTTAGATAGTTTACCCAATTCACCCCTCCACTTT.

CDR3 sequence reads: CASSSIAGVGGVRNQPQHF. CDR3 coding DNA: TGTGCCAGCAGCTCCATTGCGGGTGTAGGGGGCGTTCGCAATCAGCCCCAGCATTTT. J is TRBJ1-5 and V is TRBV7-9, with 7 bases identical to TRBD1. The length of the CDR3 is 19 residues. From germline, CDR1 is SEHNR and CDR2 FQNEAQ (reference sequence). After removal of 4 bases from V and 2 bases from J, the junction contained 17 bases not matched to a gene.

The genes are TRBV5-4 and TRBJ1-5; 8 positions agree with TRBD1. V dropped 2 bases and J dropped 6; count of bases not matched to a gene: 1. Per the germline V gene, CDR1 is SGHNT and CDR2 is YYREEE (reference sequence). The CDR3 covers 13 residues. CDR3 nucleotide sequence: TGTGCCAGCAGCTTACAGGGGGGTCAGCCCCAGCATTTT. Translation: CASSLQGGQPQHF.

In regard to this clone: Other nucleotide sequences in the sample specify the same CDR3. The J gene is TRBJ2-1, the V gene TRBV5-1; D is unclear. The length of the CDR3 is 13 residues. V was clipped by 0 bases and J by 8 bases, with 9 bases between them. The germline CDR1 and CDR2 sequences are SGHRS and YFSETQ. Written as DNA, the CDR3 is TGCGCCAGCAGCTTGGGGGGTTTGGATGAGCAGTTCTTC. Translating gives CASSLGGLDEQFF.

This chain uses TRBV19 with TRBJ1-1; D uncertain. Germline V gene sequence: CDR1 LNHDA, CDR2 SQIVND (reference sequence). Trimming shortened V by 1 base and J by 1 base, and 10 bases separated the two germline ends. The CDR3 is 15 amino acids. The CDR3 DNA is TGTGCCAGTAGTATAGGCCACAAGAGGAACACTGAAGCTTTCTTT. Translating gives CASSIGHKRNTEAFF.

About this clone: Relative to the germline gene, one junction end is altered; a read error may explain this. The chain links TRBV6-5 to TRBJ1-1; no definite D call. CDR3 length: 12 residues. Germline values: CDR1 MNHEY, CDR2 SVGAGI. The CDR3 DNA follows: TGTGCAAGCATGGCCCTGAACACTGAAGCTTTCTTT. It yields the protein CASMALNTEAFF.